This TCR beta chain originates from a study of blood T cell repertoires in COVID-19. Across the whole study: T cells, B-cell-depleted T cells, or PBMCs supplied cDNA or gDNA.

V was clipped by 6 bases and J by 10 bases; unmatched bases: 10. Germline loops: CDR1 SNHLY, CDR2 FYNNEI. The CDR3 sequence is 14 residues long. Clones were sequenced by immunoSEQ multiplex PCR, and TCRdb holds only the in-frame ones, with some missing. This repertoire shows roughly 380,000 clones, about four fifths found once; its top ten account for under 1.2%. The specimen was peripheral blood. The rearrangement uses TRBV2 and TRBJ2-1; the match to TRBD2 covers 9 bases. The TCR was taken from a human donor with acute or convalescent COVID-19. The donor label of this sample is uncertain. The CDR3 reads CASRVAGVSLEQFF. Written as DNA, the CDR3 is TGTGCCAGCAGAGTAGCGGGAGTATCGTTGGAGCAGTTCTTC.